A single T cell receptor (beta chain) is shown here with its context. Its recognized antigen is unknown. The sample holds no much larger clone one base away, and base qualities are not on file. TCRbeta CDR3 regions were amplified from genomic DNA by means of the immunoSEQ Assay, a bias-controlled multiplex PCR. The paper's processing steps were these. The number of nucleated cells in each sample was estimated from the amplification of reference gene primers within the assay. To quantify the absolute abundance of each unique TCRbeta CDR3 rearrangement, sequence reads were collapsed and filtered. For each sample, productive Simpson clonality was calculated by taking the square root of Simpson's diversity index across productive rearrangements. The clones in this table, taken by TCRdb from immuneACCESS, are in-frame only. Not every clone is retained; where verified, under half of the shortfall comes from an unresolved V gene, and the cause of the rest is unknown. The DNA gave D and trimming, while V, J and clone size come from that table. This sample comprises about 67,000 clones, around four fifths of them detected only once. The ten largest clones take up about two fifths of the sample.

Each collaborating institution followed its own protocols to collect whole blood in K2EDTA tubes. For TCRbeta analysis, collaborator samples were shipped as frozen whole blood, as isolated PBMCs, or as DNA extracted from either sample type. The data were taken from a study of blood T cell repertoires in COVID-19 (dated by TCRdb to between 2020 and 2021). About the full investigation: Collaborator samples came from the United States, Italy and Spain and covered acute and convalescent phases of COVID-19. The prospective study material was composed of cDNA or gDNA derived from T cells, B-cell-depleted T cells, or PBMCs. Subjects who had been exposed to COVID-19, were actively infected with it, or had recovered from it provided the deeply sampled blood TCRbeta repertoires that made up the dataset. The repertoires were released in a freely available public database intended as a resource for research on the immune response to SARS-CoV-2. The samples were drawn from the first 160 participants of the ongoing ImmuneRACE study and from roughly 1,300 subjects provided by 6 global collaborators. The sample metadata nearly always contained a de-identified subject ID, COVID-19 status, age in years and sex. Where HLA class I and class II types were available, the types were taken from metadata supplied by the sample provider, not from assay-based typing. Beyond this particular receptor, the publication reports: The quantity of clinical and demographic metadata differed by source and by participant and was supplied without curation.

Sample: peripheral blood. The TCR sequence derives from a human donor in a cohort sampled during active COVID-19.

The DNA sequence is as follows: TGCGCCAGCAGCTTGGGTCCGGGCTCTGGGGCCAACGTCCTGACTTTC. The encoded protein is CASSLGPGSGANVLTF. The V and J genes are TRBV5-1 and TRBJ2-6; the D gene is unclear. V drops 0 bases and J drops 0 bases, leaving 7 bases in between. CDR1 and CDR2 are drawn from the germline V gene: SGHRS, YFSETQ. The CDR3, cysteine through phenylalanine, is 16 amino acids long. The sequence is cut down to CDR3 DNA, 48 bases in frame from base 1.